This T cell receptor (beta chain) was documented in a study of early T cells in non-severe SARS-CoV-2 infection. This clonotype was seen repeatedly, ten times or more. This CDR3 has 15 residues. The V segment lost 3 bases and the J segment 0 bases; nucleotides outside the gene matches: 7. CDR1 and CDR2 from the germline V gene are DFQATT and SNEGSKA (reference sequence). Unique molecular identifiers were added to individual cDNA molecules. MiXCR was run by TCRdb on the 5' RACE reads, yielding one entry per CDR3 protein. The sample contains about 48,000 distinct CDR3 sequences, around 10% of which appear only once.

This clonotype was sampled from an adult who was a healthcare worker with PCR-confirmed SARS-CoV-2 infection or an uninfected control (not recorded which). The chain links TRBV20-1 to TRBJ1-1; 7 bases are a match to TRBD1. Sequencing was carried out using whole blood. The CDR3 DNA reads as TGCAGTGCTAGTCCCTCACAGGGGATGAACACTGAAGCTTTCTTT. It specifies CSASPSQGMNTEAFF.